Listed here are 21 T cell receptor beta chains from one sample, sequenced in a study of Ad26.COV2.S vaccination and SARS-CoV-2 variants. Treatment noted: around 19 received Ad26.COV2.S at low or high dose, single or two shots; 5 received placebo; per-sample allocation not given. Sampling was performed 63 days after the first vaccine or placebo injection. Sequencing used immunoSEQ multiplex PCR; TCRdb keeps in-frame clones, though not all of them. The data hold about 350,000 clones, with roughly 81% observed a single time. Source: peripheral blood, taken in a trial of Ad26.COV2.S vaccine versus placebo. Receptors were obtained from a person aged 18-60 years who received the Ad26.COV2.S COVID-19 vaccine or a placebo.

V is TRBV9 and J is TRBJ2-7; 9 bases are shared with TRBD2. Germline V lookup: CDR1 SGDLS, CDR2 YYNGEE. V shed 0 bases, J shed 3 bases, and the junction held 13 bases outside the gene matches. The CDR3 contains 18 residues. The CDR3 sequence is CASSVDQYSLREGYEQYF. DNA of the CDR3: TGTGCCAGCAGCGTAGATCAATATAGTTTGCGGGAGGGCTACGAGCAGTACTTC.

The CDR3 here is CASGAGDTGELFF. In DNA form, the CDR3 reads TGTGCCAGTGGGGCAGGGGACACCGGGGAGCTGTTTTTT. The chain uses TRBV9 and TRBJ2-2; TRBD1 is a possible D gene (6 bases). The CDR3 covers 13 residues. The germline V and J ends were trimmed by 8 bases and 3 bases, with 11 bases remaining between them. CDR1 is SGDLS and CDR2 is YYNGEE in the germline V gene. Together with reference TRBV9 and TRBJ2-2, the CDR3 gives the full variable domain: DSGVTQTPKHLITATGQRVTLRCSPRSGDLSVYWYQQSLDQGLQFLIQYYNGEERAKGNILERFSAQQFPDLHSELNLSSLELGDSALYFCASGAGDTGELFFGEGSRLTVL.

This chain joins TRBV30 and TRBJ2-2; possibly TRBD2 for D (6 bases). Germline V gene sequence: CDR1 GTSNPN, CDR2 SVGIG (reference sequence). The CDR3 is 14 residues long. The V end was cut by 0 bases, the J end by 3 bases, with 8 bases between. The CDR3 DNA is TGTGCCTGGAGTGTACTAGCCTACACCGGGGAGCTGTTTTTT. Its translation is CAWSVLAYTGELFF.

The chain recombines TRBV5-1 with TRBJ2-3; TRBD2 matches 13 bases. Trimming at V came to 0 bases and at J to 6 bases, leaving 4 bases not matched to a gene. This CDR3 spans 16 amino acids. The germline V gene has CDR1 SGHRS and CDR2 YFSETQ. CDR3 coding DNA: TGCGCCAGCAGCTTGGGACTAGCGGGGGGACTGGATACGCAGTATTTT. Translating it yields CASSLGLAGGLDTQYF.

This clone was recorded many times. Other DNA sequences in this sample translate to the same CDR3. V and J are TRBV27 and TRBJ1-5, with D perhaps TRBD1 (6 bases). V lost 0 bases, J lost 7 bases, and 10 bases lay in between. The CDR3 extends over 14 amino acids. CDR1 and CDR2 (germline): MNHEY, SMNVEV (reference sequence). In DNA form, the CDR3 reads TGTGCCAGCAGTTTATCTGGGGGCGACCAGCCCCAGCATTTT. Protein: CASSLSGGDQPQHF.

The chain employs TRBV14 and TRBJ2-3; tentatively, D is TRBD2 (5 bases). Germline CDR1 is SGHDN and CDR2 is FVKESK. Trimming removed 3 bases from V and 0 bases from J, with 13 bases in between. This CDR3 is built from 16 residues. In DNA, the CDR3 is TGTGCCAGCAGCCACCCCGAGGGATCTAGCACAGATACGCAGTATTTT. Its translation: CASSHPEGSSTDTQYF.

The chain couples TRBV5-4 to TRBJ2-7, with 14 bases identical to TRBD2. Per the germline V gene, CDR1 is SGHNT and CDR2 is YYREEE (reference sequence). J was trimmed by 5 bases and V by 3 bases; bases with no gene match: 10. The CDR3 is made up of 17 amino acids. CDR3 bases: TGTGCCAGCAGCTCGCCGGGACTAGCGGGAGTACTCCACGAGCAGTACTTC. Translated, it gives CASSSPGLAGVLHEQYF.

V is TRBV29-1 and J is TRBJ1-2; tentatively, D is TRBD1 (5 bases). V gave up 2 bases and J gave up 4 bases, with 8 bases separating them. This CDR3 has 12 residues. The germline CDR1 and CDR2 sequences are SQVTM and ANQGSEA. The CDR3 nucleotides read TGCAGCGTTGAATCCGGGGCCTATGGCTACACCTTC. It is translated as CSVESGAYGYTF.

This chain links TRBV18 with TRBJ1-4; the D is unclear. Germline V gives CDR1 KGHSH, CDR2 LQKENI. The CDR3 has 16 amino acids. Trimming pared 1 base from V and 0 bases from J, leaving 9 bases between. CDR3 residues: CASSPRQTATNEKLFF. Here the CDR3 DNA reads TGTGCCAGCTCACCACGTCAAACCGCAACTAATGAAAAACTGTTTTTT.

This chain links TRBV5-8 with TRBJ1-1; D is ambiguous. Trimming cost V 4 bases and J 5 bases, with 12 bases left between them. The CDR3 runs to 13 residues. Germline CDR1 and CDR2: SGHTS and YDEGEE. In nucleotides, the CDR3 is TGTGCCAGCAGCCCCCTGGCTCTAACTGAAGCTTTCTTT. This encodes CASSPLALTEAFF.

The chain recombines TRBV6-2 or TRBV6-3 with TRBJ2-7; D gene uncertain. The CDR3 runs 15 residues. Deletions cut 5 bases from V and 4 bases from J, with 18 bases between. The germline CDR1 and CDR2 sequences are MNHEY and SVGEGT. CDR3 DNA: TGTGCCAGCAGTGACTTCTCGTCGGCCCCATACGAGCAGTACTTC. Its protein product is CASSDFSSAPYEQYF.

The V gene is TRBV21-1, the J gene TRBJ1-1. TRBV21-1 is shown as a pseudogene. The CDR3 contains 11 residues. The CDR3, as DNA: TGTGCCAGCAGCAAGGCGGTTGAAGCTTTCTTT. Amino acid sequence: CASSKAVEAFF.

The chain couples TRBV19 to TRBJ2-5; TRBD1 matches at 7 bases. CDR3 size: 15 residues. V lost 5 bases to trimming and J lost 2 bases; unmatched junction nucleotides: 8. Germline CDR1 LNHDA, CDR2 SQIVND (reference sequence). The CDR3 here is CASSSHRGGQETQYF. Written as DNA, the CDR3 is TGTGCCAGTAGTTCCCACAGGGGTGGGCAAGAGACCCAGTACTTC.

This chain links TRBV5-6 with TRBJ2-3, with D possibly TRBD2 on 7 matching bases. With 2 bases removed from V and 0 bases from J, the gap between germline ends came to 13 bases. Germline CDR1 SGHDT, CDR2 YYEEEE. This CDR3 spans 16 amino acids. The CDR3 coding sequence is TGTGCCAGCAGCTTAGACAGGCGGGGGAGCACAGATACGCAGTATTTT. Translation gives CASSLDRRGSTDTQYF.

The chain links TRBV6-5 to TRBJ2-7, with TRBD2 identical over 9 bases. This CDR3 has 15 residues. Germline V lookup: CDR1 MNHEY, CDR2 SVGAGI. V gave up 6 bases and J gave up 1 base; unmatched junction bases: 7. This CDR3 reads CASSMGREGSYEQYF. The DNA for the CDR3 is TGTGCCAGCAGCATGGGGCGGGAGGGATCCTACGAGCAGTACTTC.

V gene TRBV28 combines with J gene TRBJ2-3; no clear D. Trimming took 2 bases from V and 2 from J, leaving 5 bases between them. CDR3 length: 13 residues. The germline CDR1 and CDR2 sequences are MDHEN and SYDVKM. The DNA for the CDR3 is TGTGCCAGCAGTTTAGACCCCACAGATACGCAGTATTTT. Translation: CASSLDPTDTQYF.

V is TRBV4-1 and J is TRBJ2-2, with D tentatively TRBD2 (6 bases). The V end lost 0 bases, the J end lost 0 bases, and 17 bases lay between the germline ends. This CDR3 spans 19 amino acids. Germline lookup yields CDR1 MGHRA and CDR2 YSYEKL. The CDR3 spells CASSQDTEEGSPNTGELFF. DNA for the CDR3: TGCGCCAGCAGCCAAGATACAGAGGAGGGAAGCCCGAACACCGGGGAGCTGTTTTTT.

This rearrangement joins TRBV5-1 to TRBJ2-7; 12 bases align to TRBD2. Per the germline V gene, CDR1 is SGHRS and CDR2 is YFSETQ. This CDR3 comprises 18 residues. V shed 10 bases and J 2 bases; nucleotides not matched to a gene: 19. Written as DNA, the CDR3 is TGCGCCTGGCCCGATAGGTCTCGGACTAGCGGGGTTACCTACGAGCAGTACTTC. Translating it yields CAWPDRSRTSGVTYEQYF.

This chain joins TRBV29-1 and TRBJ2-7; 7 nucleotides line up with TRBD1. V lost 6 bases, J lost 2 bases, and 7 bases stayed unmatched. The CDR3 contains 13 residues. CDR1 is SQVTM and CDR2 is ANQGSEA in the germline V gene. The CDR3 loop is CSVWTGETYEQYF. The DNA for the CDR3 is TGCAGCGTGTGGACAGGCGAAACCTACGAGCAGTACTTC.

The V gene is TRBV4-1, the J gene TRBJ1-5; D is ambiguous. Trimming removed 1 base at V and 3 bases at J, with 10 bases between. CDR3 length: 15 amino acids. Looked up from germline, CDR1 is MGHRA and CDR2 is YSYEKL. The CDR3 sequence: CASSQVRLTNQPQHF. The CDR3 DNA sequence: TGCGCCAGCAGCCAAGTTCGGTTAACCAATCAGCCCCAGCATTTT.

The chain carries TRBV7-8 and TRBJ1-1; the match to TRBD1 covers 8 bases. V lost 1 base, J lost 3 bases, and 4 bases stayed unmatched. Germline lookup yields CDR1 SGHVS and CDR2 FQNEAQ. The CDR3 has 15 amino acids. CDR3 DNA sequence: TGTGCCAGCAGCTTAGAGACAGGGGCGTACACTGAAGCTTTCTTT. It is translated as CASSLETGAYTEAFF.